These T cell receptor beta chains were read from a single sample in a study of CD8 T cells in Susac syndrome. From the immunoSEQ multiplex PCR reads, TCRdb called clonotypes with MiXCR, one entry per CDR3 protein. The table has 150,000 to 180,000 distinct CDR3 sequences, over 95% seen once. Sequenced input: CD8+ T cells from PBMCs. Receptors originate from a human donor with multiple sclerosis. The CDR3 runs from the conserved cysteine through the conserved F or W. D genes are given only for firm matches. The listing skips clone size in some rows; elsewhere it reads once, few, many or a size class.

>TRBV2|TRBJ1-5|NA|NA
CASSESGGKGNQPQHF
TGTGCCAGCAGTGAAAGTGGGGGCAAAGGCAATCAGCCCCAGCATTTT
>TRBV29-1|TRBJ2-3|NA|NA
CSVEGRRPSTDTQYF
TGCAGCGTTGAGGGCCGCAGGCCTAGCACAGATACGCAGTATTTT
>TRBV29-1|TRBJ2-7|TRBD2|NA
CSVEGASGEPSYEQYF
TGCAGCGTTGAAGGGGCTAGCGGGGAACCCTCCTACGAGCAGTACTTC
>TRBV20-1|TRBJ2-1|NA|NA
CSADIAEDSYNEQFF
TGCAGTGCGGACATAGCGGAAGACTCTTACAATGAGCAGTTCTTC
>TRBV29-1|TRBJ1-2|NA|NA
CSVPAAGGYTF
TGCAGCGTTCCGGCGGCGGGTGGCTACACCTTC
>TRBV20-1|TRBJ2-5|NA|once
CSARGVQETQYF
TGCAGTGCTAGAGGGGTGCAAGAGACCCAGTACTTC
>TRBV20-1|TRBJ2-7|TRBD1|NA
CSARERRGSEQYF
TGCAGTGCTAGAGAGCGCAGGGGGTCCGAGCAGTACTTC
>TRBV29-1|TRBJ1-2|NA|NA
CSVRLGGDYGYTF
TGCAGCGTCCGACTTGGGGGCGACTATGGCTACACCTTC
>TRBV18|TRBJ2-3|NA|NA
CASSPTWDRTDTQYF
TGTGCCAGCTCACCAACCTGGGACCGCACAGATACGCAGTATTTT
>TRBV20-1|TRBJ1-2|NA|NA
CSARPRFRDGENYGYTF
TGCAGTGCTAGACCCCGATTCCGGGACGGCGAAAACTATGGCTACACCTTC
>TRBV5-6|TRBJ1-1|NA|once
CASSLDWNTEAFF
TGTGCCAGCAGCTTGGATTGGAACACTGAAGCTTTCTTT
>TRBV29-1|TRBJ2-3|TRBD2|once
CSVERWLAGEVVTDTQYF
TGCAGCGTTGAAAGGTGGCTAGCGGGGGAGGTTGTTACAGATACGCAGTATTTT
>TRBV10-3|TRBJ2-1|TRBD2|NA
CAIGTSGGSYNEQFF
TGTGCCATCGGGACTAGCGGGGGGTCCTACAATGAGCAGTTCTTC
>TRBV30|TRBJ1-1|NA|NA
CALVGPEDTEAFF
TGTGCCCTTGTGGGGCCGGAGGACACTGAAGCTTTCTTT
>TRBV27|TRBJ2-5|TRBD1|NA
CASRSGGAFETQYF
TGTGCCAGCAGATCAGGGGGCGCTTTTGAGACCCAGTACTTC
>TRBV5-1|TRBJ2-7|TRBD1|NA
CASSLTGQDYEQYF
TGCGCCAGCAGCTTGACGGGACAGGATTACGAGCAGTACTTC
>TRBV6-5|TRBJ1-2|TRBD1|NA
CASSYDGTDLFGYTF
TGTGCCAGCAGTTACGATGGGACAGATCTCTTCGGCTACACCTTC
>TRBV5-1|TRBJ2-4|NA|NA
CASSLVLGAQVELYF
TGCGCCAGCAGCTTGGTTTTGGGGGCCCAAGTTGAACTGTACTTC
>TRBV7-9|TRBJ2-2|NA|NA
CASSSTEGTPGELFF
TGTGCCAGCAGCTCAACAGAAGGGACACCCGGGGAGCTGTTTTTT
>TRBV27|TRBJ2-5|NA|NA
CASSLWGTAAQETQYF
TGTGCCAGCAGTTTATGGGGTACAGCAGCTCAAGAGACCCAGTACTTC
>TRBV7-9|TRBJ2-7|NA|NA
CASSLVTTGTYEQYF
TGTGCCAGCAGCTTAGTTACCACAGGTACCTACGAGCAGTACTTC
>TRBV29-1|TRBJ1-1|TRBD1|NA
CSVSQTGGWTEAFF
TGCAGCGTTTCACAGACAGGGGGTTGGACTGAAGCTTTCTTT
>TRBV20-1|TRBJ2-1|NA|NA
CSAREAIREYNEQFF
TGCAGTGCTAGAGAGGCCATTCGGGAATACAATGAGCAGTTCTTC
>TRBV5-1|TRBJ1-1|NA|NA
CASSPGLRGDTEAFF
TGCGCCAGCAGCCCCGGATTGAGAGGGGACACTGAAGCTTTCTTT
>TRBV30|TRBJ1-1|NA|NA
CAWSRNMNTEAFF
TGTGCCTGGAGTAGAAACATGAACACTGAAGCTTTCTTT
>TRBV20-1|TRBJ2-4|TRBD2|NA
CSPKGTSGVQYF
TGCAGTCCCAAGGGGACTAGCGGGGTTCAGTACTTC
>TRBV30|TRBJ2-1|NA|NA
CAWGPSWNEQFF
TGTGCCTGGGGACCCTCGTGGAATGAGCAGTTCTTC
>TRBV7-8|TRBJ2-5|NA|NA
CAPAGLRRDQYF
TGTGCCCCAGCAGGCCTGCGGAGGGACCAGTACTTC
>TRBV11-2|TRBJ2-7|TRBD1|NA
CASSYPAGTGIGEQYF
TGTGCCAGCAGCTATCCCGCCGGGACAGGGATCGGCGAGCAGTACTTC
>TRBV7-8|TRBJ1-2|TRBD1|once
CASSRSGQGDGYTF
TGTGCCAGCAGCCGTTCGGGACAGGGGGATGGCTACACCTTC
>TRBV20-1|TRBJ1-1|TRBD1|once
CSAKTGENTEAFF
TGCAGTGCAAAGACAGGGGAGAACACTGAAGCTTTCTTT
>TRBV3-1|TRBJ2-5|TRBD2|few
CASSPPGGGETQYF
TGTGCCAGCAGCCCCCCCGGGGGAGGGGAGACCCAGTACTTC
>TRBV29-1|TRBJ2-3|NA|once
CSVAGTDTQYF
TGCAGCGTTGCGGGCACAGATACGCAGTATTTT
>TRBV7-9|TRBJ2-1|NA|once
CASSGDGSYNEQFF
TGTGCCAGCAGCGGGGACGGCTCCTACAATGAGCAGTTCTTC
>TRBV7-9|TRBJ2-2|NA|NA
CASSSNQAGNTGELFF
TGTGCCAGCAGCTCCAACCAGGCGGGGAACACCGGGGAGCTGTTTTTT
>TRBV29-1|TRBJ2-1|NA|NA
CSGYYNEQFF
TGCAGCGGGTATTACAATGAGCAGTTCTTC
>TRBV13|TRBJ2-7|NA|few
CASSLNYEQYF
TGTGCCAGCAGTTTGAACTACGAGCAGTACTTC
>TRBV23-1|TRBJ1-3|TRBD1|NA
CASSHRPRGQKSGNTIYF
TGCGCCAGCAGTCATCGCCCTAGGGGACAGAAGTCTGGAAACACCATATATTTT
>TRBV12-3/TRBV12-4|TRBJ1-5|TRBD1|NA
CASPDRASQPQHF
TGTGCCAGTCCTGACAGGGCGAGTCAGCCCCAGCATTTT
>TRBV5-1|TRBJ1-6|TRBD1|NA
CASSTNDRDYNSPLHF
TGCGCCAGCAGCACCAACGACAGGGACTATAATTCACCCCTCCACTTT
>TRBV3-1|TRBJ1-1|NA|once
CASSPPRENTEAFF
TGTGCCAGCAGCCCCCCCCGGGAAAACACTGAAGCTTTCTTT
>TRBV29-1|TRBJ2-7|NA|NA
CSAGSRGEQYF
TGCAGCGCCGGGAGTCGGGGCGAGCAGTACTTC
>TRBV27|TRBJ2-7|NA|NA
CASSRTGPTYEQYF
TGTGCCAGCAGTCGAACGGGACCCACCTACGAGCAGTACTTC
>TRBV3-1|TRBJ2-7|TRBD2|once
CASSHLAGPSYEQYF
TGTGCCAGCAGCCATTTAGCGGGGCCCTCCTACGAGCAGTACTTC
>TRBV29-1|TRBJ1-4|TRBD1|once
CSVEAPDRGTNEKLFF
TGCAGCGTTGAAGCCCCGGACAGGGGAACTAATGAAAAACTGTTTTTT
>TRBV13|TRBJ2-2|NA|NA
CASSSSLRELFF
TGTGCCAGCAGCTCGTCCCTGCGGGAGCTGTTTTTT
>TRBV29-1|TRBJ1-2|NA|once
CSVPIPRQSYGYTF
TGCAGCGTTCCTATTCCGAGACAAAGTTATGGCTACACCTTC
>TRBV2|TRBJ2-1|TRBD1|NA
CASTGTGGRGEQFF
TGTGCCAGCACGGGAACAGGGGGCCGGGGTGAGCAGTTCTTC
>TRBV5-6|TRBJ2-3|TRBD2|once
CASSPGWVGASGGAKDTQYF
TGTGCCAGCAGCCCAGGATGGGTTGGTGCTAGCGGGGGGGCCAAGGATACGCAGTATTTT
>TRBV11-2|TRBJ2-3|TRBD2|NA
CASSYEAGESQYF
TGTGCCAGCAGCTACGAAGCGGGGGAATCGCAGTATTTT
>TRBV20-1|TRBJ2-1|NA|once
CSARDHLRGPYNEQFF
TGCAGTGCTAGAGATCATCTTCGGGGGCCATACAATGAGCAGTTCTTC